One and the same sample provided the 16 T cell receptor beta chains below, sequenced in a study of T-cell reconstitution after alpha-beta-depleted transplantation in children (dated by TCRdb to about 2016). The library was made by PCR. Sequencing was performed on an Illumina HiSeq 2500. TCR library preparation used molecular barcoding, with unique molecular identifiers applied to normalize quantification of the TCRbeta repertoire. TCRdb took the public reads, trimmed them with fastp at Q25, ran MiXCR for clone calling and kept in-frame beta chains. Merged by CDR3 protein, the rows form single entries marked with the most common genes and DNA. The sample yields some 550,000 distinct CDR3 sequences; 18% were counted once. Clones ranked in the top ten supply 3% to 4% of the sample. This specimen was PBMCs from the stem cell graft donor, taken from the stem cell graft. These TCRs come from a human donor who donated a stem cell graft to a child with acute lymphoblastic leukemia.

The J gene is TRBJ1-1, the V gene TRBV7-8; no definite D call. This CDR3 is 16 amino acids long. CDR1 is SGHVS, CDR2 FQNEAQ, per germline. Trimming cost V 2 bases and J 4 bases, with 17 bases left between them. As DNA, the CDR3 is TGTGCCAGCAGCTTATCTACGGTATTGGCTTCCACTGAAGCTTTCTTT. Protein sequence: CASSLSTVLASTEAFF.

V usage is TRBV12-3 or TRBV12-4 and J usage is TRBJ2-3; TRBD2 agrees at 11 bases. V was pared by 6 bases and J by 2 bases, with 4 bases of the junction left unmatched. The length of the CDR3 is 15 residues. In DNA, the CDR3 is TGTGCCAGCAGACAGACTAGCGGGGCCACAGATACGCAGTATTTT. Translated, it gives CASRQTSGATDTQYF.

The chain recombines TRBV9 with TRBJ2-5, with D tentatively TRBD2 (6 bases). The CDR3 spans 14 residues. V was trimmed by 0 bases and J by 4 bases, leaving 10 bases between them. The germline CDR1 and CDR2 sequences are SGDLS and YYNGEE. The CDR3 spells CASSVEVGGETQYF. The CDR3 region has the DNA TGTGCCAGCAGCGTAGAAGTGGGGGGAGAGACCCAGTACTTC.

The rearrangement uses TRBV5-1 and TRBJ1-5, with D hard to call. CDR1 and CDR2 from the germline V gene are SGHRS and YFSETQ. With 4 bases removed from V and 0 bases from J, the gap between germline ends came to 11 bases. The CDR3 is 15 amino acids. CDR3 amino acids: CASSLEPNSNQPQHF. The CDR3 DNA reads as TGCGCCAGCAGCCTAGAACCAAATAGCAATCAGCCCCAGCATTTT.

The rearrangement links TRBV20-1 to TRBJ1-2; D unclear. The CDR3 length is 11 residues. Germline values: CDR1 DFQATT, CDR2 SNEGSKA (reference sequence). CDR3 bases: TGCAGCGCAAGCCTCAACTATGGCTACACCTTC. This encodes CSASLNYGYTF.

This clonotype was detected a few times. This chain connects TRBV27 to TRBJ2-7; TRBD1 might be the D (7 bases). Germline V gene sequence: CDR1 MNHEY, CDR2 SMNVEV (reference sequence). This CDR3 is 16 amino acids long. With 2 bases removed from V and 2 bases from J, the gap between germline ends came to 16 bases. The CDR3 sequence is CASSLKGGRGAYEQYF. CDR3 DNA sequence: TGTGCCAGCAGTTTAAAAGGTGGCAGGGGGGCCTACGAGCAGTACTTC.

This clonotype was counted only a few times. The chain links TRBV4-1 to TRBJ1-1, with unresolved D. The CDR3 consists of 18 residues. Between the trimmed V and J ends, which lost 0 bases and 4 bases, there was a span of 21 bases. CDR1 and CDR2 from the germline V gene are MGHRA and YSYEKL. Written as DNA, the CDR3 is TGCGCCAGCAGCCAAGATGTTAACTCTATGGGCTCGAGCACTGAAGCTTTCTTT. This codes for CASSQDVNSMGSSTEAFF.

The chain is built from TRBV29-1 and TRBJ2-1; the D is unclear. Germline loops: CDR1 SQVTM, CDR2 ANQGSEA. V lost 0 bases to trimming and J lost 0 bases, with 9 bases between them. The CDR3 contains 15 residues. CDR3: CSVEEGIVSYNEQFF. CDR3 nucleotides: TGCAGCGTTGAAGAGGGCATAGTCTCCTACAATGAGCAGTTCTTC.

This clonotype occurred a few times. The CDR3: CASSPRVEGTEAFF. As DNA, the CDR3 is TGTGCCAGCTCACCACGGGTAGAGGGTACTGAAGCTTTCTTT. The chain is built from TRBV18 and TRBJ1-1, with D uncertain. The V end lost 1 base, the J end lost 5 bases, and 11 bases lay between the germline ends. Germline CDR1 is KGHSH and CDR2 is LQKENI. The CDR3 extends over 14 amino acids.

This clonotype came up a few times. The chain combines TRBV5-1 with TRBJ1-1; no firm D call. V was clipped by 4 bases and J by 4 bases, with 11 bases between them. This CDR3 comprises 13 residues. Germline V gene sequence: CDR1 SGHRS, CDR2 YFSETQ. The chain's CDR3 is CASSPGVSTEAFF. In nucleotides, the CDR3 is TGCGCCAGCAGCCCAGGAGTGAGCACTGAAGCTTTCTTT.

This clonotype was recorded a few times. The CDR3 nucleotides read TGTGCCAGCAGGACTACAGGGGTTTTCCCCTACGAGCAGTACTTC. It yields the protein CASRTTGVFPYEQYF. V gene TRBV27 combines with J gene TRBJ2-7; 7 bases are shared with TRBD1. V was pared by 6 bases and J by 2 bases, with 10 bases of the junction left unmatched. The germline gives CDR1 MNHEY, CDR2 SMNVEV (reference sequence). This CDR3 has 15 residues.

This clonotype was picked up a small number of times. The V gene is TRBV11-2, the J gene TRBJ2-1; the D is unclear. Per the germline V gene, CDR1 is SGHAT and CDR2 is FQNNGV. V was cut by 1 base and J by 4 bases, with 11 bases left in between. This CDR3 spans 15 amino acids. The CDR3 loop reads CASSLVAISYNEQFF. CDR3 in DNA: TGTGCCAGCAGCTTAGTCGCAATATCATACAATGAGCAGTTCTTC.

This clonotype appeared many times. The rearrangement links TRBV5-1 to TRBJ1-4; no reliable D call. This CDR3 contains 14 residues. V lost 2 bases and J lost 8, with 13 bases in between. Germline CDR1 and CDR2: SGHRS and YFSETQ. In DNA, the CDR3 is TGCGCCAGCAGCTTCGGATCCACCCTCGAAAAACTGTTTTTT. Amino acids: CASSFGSTLEKLFF.

The chain is built from TRBV12-3 or TRBV12-4 and TRBJ2-1; 8 positions match TRBD1. The J segment lost 10 bases and the V segment lost 3 bases, leaving 11 bases of the junction unmatched. The CDR3 consists of 15 residues. CDR3 sequence reads: CASSLRTGRWGEQFF. Here the CDR3 DNA reads TGTGCCAGCAGTTTGCGGACAGGGAGATGGGGCGAGCAGTTCTTC.

The chain carries TRBV9 and TRBJ1-5; 8 bases agree with TRBD1. V shed 3 bases, J shed 0 bases, and the junction held 11 bases outside the gene matches. The CDR3 covers 18 residues. Looked up from germline, CDR1 is SGDLS and CDR2 is YYNGEE. The CDR3 bases are TGTGCCAGCAGCGATACCTTAGGGACAGGTGTTAGCAATCAGCCCCAGCATTTT. Its translation is CASSDTLGTGVSNQPQHF.

The table lists this clonotype with a few counts. The chain recombines TRBV9 with TRBJ2-5, with a possible D match to TRBD2 (5 bases). V shed 0 bases and J shed 9 bases, with 18 bases lying between them. The CDR3 extends over 15 amino acids. Germline-derived CDR1 and CDR2 are SGDLS and YYNGEE. For the CDR3, the DNA is TGTGCCAGCAGCGTAGTGGGGATGAAATCGGAGGCCCAGTACTTC. As protein: CASSVVGMKSEAQYF.